One and the same sample provided the 21 T cell receptor beta chains below, sequenced in a study of blood T cell repertoires in COVID-19. The method was immunoSEQ multiplex PCR; TCRdb's version includes in-frame clones alone and lacks a portion of them. Of approximately 400,000 clones listed, about 87% are singletons. Specimen: PBMCs or T cells enriched from blood (not recorded which). These receptors originate from a man aged 25-45 years who had recovered from COVID-19.

This clone showed up just once. The chain employs TRBV10-2 and TRBJ2-7; tentatively, D is TRBD1 (5 bases). Germline V lookup: CDR1 WSHSY, CDR2 SAAADI. The V and J ends lost 5 bases and 3 bases respectively, with 8 bases between them. CDR3 size: 12 residues. This chain's CDR3 is CASSSTGYEQYF. The CDR3 DNA is TGCGCCAGCAGTAGCACAGGCTACGAGCAGTACTTC.

The chain couples TRBV9 to TRBJ2-7; 7 nucleotides match TRBD2. CDR1 and CDR2 from the germline V gene are SGDLS and YYNGEE. The CDR3 loop spans 15 amino acids. The V segment lost 0 bases and the J segment 5 bases; nucleotides outside the gene matches: 8. Here the CDR3 reads CASSVGGGAGNEQYF. The CDR3 DNA sequence: TGTGCCAGCAGCGTAGGGGGAGGGGCAGGCAACGAGCAGTACTTC.

The chain is built from TRBV12-2 and TRBJ2-7; the listed D gene, TRBD1, was not tested against the DNA. TRBV12-2 represents a pseudogene. This CDR3 has 16 amino acids. The CDR3 protein is CASRLAGKDSSYEQYF. The CDR3 nucleotides read TGTGCAAGTCGCTTAGCCGGGAAGGACAGCTCCTACGAGCAGTACTTC.

This clone was seen only once. V usage is TRBV6-2 or TRBV6-3 and J usage is TRBJ1-6; D is uncertain. V was trimmed by 5 bases and J by 7 bases, leaving 15 bases between them. Germline V lookup: CDR1 MNHEY, CDR2 SVGEGT. The CDR3 totals 15 residues. CDR3 amino acids: CASSLKRGWNSPLHF. The CDR3 DNA reads as TGTGCCAGCAGTCTTAAAAGAGGGTGGAATTCACCCCTCCACTTT.

V gene TRBV12-3 or TRBV12-4 combines with J gene TRBJ1-4; 7 nucleotides line up with TRBD1. The CDR3 length is 13 residues. V trimming: 5 bases; J trimming: 5 bases; junction bases outside the gene matches: 2. In DNA, the CDR3 is TGTGCCAGCAGTCGACAGGGAAATGAAAAACTGTTTTTT. It is translated as CASSRQGNEKLFF.

V usage is TRBV5-1 and J usage is TRBJ2-5; no clear D. The ends were cut back, 0 bases at V and 7 bases at J, with 10 bases in the middle. This CDR3 comprises 13 residues. The germline gives CDR1 SGHRS, CDR2 YFSETQ. This CDR3 is CASSLEARGTQYF. In nucleotides, the CDR3 is TGCGCCAGCAGCTTGGAGGCGCGAGGGACCCAGTACTTC.

The V gene is TRBV12-3 or TRBV12-4, the J gene TRBJ2-1; D gene unclear. With 3 bases removed from V and 12 bases from J, the gap between germline ends came to 9 bases. The CDR3 has 11 residues. This CDR3 reads CASSLSYVQFF. The DNA for the CDR3 is TGTGCCAGCAGTTTGTCCTACGTGCAGTTCTTC.

This clone was observed a handful of times. In DNA, the CDR3 is TGTGCCAGCAGTTACTTCACAGGGGGCACTGAAGCTTTCTTT. Amino acid sequence: CASSYFTGGTEAFF. The J gene is TRBJ1-1, the V gene TRBV6-5, with 8 bases fitting TRBD1. V was pared by 1 base and J by 4 bases, with 2 bases of the junction left unmatched. Germline lookup yields CDR1 MNHEY and CDR2 SVGAGI. This CDR3 region has 14 residues.

This chain connects TRBV6-5 to TRBJ1-5; TRBD1 is a possible D gene (5 bases). The CDR3 extends over 12 amino acids. V lost 5 bases and J lost 7, with 9 bases in between. The germline gives CDR1 MNHEY, CDR2 SVGAGI. The DNA of the CDR3 is TGTGCCAGCAGTACAGGATCCCAGCCCCAGCATTTT. Its protein is CASSTGSQPQHF.

V is TRBV7-2 and J is TRBJ2-2, with D unclear. Trimming removed 1 base at V and 4 bases at J, with 13 bases between. Germline-derived CDR1 and CDR2 are SGHTA and FQGNSA. This CDR3 region has 16 residues. CDR3 loop: CASSLDGQVVTGELFF. Written as DNA, the CDR3 is TGTGCCAGCAGCTTAGATGGCCAGGTGGTCACCGGGGAGCTGTTTTTT. Combining the CDR3 with reference TRBV7-2 and TRBJ2-2 gives the whole variable domain GAGVSQSPSNKVTEKGKDVELRCDPISGHTALYWYRQSLGQGLEFLIYFQGNSAPDKSGLPSDRFSAERTGGSVSTLTIQRTQQEDSAVYLCASSLDGQVVTGELFFGEGSRLTVL.

The V and J genes are TRBV10-3 and TRBJ2-5, with 10 bases lining up with TRBD2. The V gene end was trimmed by 3 bases and the J gene end by 4 bases; junction bases not matched to a gene: 8. This CDR3 has 16 amino acids. Per the germline V gene, CDR1 is ENHRY and CDR2 is SYGVKD. The CDR3 here is CAISDAERGGRETQYF. Here the CDR3 DNA reads TGTGCCATCAGTGACGCAGAGCGGGGGGGCCGAGAGACCCAGTACTTC.

This sequence joins TRBV5-1 and TRBJ1-6, with D possibly TRBD1 on 5 matching bases. Per germline, CDR1 SGHRS and CDR2 YFSETQ. The length of the CDR3 is 16 residues. The V and J ends lost 4 bases and 1 base respectively, with 12 bases between them. The CDR3 is CASSSLAGSYNSPLHF. The CDR3 nucleotides are TGCGCCAGCAGCAGTCTCGCAGGGTCCTATAATTCACCCCTCCACTTT. Supplemented by reference TRBV5-1 and TRBJ1-6, the full variable domain reads KAGVTQTPRYLIKTRGQQVTLSCSPISGHRSVSWYQQTPGQGLQFLFEYFSETQRNKGNFPGRFSGRQFSNSRSEMNVSTLELGDSALYLCASSSLAGSYNSPLHFGNGTRLTVT.

This chain connects TRBV18 to TRBJ1-2, with 10 bases matching TRBD1. The germline V gene has CDR1 KGHSH and CDR2 LQKENI. The CDR3 spans 17 residues. Trimming cost V 2 bases and J 2 bases; bases outside gene matches: 8. The CDR3 reads CASSPVAGTGVNYGYTF. CDR3 in DNA: TGTGCCAGCTCACCAGTTGCGGGGACAGGGGTCAACTATGGCTACACCTTC.

The chain links TRBV19 to TRBJ1-2, with 9 bases aligning to TRBD1. The CDR3 extends over 14 amino acids. With 5 bases clipped from V and 7 bases from J, the junction kept 8 bases outside the gene matches. Germline CDR1 and CDR2: LNHDA and SQIVND (reference sequence). This chain's CDR3 is CASSPQGQGTGYTF. The DNA for the CDR3 is TGTGCCAGTAGTCCACAGGGACAGGGTACTGGCTACACCTTC.

The genes are TRBV3-1 (or the pseudogene TRBV3-2) and TRBJ2-3; TRBD2 agrees at 11 bases. The CDR3 is 16 residues long. Germline V gene sequence: CDR1 LGHDT, CDR2 YNNKEL (reference sequence). After removal of 0 bases from V and 4 bases from J, the junction contained 3 bases not matched to a gene. CDR3 residues: CASSQELAGVSDTQYF. For the CDR3, the DNA is TGTGCCAGCAGCCAAGAACTAGCGGGGGTGTCAGATACGCAGTATTTT.

This chain connects TRBV2 to TRBJ1-2; no reliable D call. CDR3 length: 13 amino acids. Per germline, CDR1 SNHLY and CDR2 FYNNEI. V lost 6 bases to trimming and J lost 6 bases, with 14 bases between them. The CDR3 DNA sequence: TGTGCCAGCAGGACCCCCGATGGGCATGGCTACACCTTC. Its protein product is CASRTPDGHGYTF.

The rearrangement joins TRBV11-2 to TRBJ1-2; tentatively, D is TRBD1 (6 bases). This CDR3 is built from 16 residues. Trimming pared 2 bases from V and 0 bases from J, leaving 13 bases between. Looked up from germline, CDR1 is SGHAT and CDR2 is FQNNGV. Here the CDR3 reads CASSLRGGQTNYGYTF. CDR3 coding DNA: TGTGCCAGCAGCTTACGGGGGGGGCAGACTAACTATGGCTACACCTTC. The variable domain in full, with the rest retrieved from reference TRBV11-2 and TRBJ1-2, is EAGVAQSPRYKIIEKRQSVAFWCNPISGHATLYWYQQILGQGPKLLIQFQNNGVVDDSQLPKDRFSAERLKGVDSTLKIQPAKLEDSAVYLCASSLRGGQTNYGYTFGSGTRLTVV.

The rearrangement joins TRBV30 to TRBJ1-2; D perhaps matches TRBD1 (5 bases). Deletions cut 4 bases from V and 0 bases from J, with 9 bases between. Germline CDR1 and CDR2: GTSNPN and SVGIG (reference sequence). The CDR3 loop spans 13 amino acids. In nucleotides, the CDR3 is TGTGCCTGGACCAGGGAGGCTAACTATGGCTACACCTTC. Encoded protein: CAWTREANYGYTF.

The chain recombines TRBV27 with TRBJ1-1, with 7 bases identical to TRBD1. CDR1 is MNHEY, CDR2 SMNVEV, per germline (reference sequence). V was clipped by 5 bases and J by 7 bases; unmatched bases: 7. The CDR3 length is 13 residues. CDR3 bases: TGTGCCAGCAGTACTTTCTGGACAGGTGAAGCTTTCTTT. It is translated as CASSTFWTGEAFF.

The V call is TRBV6-2 or TRBV6-3, the J call TRBJ1-6, with D unresolved. CDR3 length equals 15 residues. V lost 5 bases to trimming and J lost 0 bases, with 8 bases between them. The V gene's germline CDR1 is MNHEY and CDR2 SVGEGT. The CDR3 loop reads CASSDYSSYNSPLHF. CDR3 sequence (DNA): TGTGCCAGCAGTGATTACAGCTCCTATAATTCACCCCTCCACTTT.

The chain couples TRBV3-1 (or the pseudogene TRBV3-2) to TRBJ1-1; tentatively, D is TRBD1 (5 bases). The CDR3 contains 14 residues. Germline V gives CDR1 LGHDT, CDR2 YNNKEL (reference sequence). V was pared by 4 bases and J by 6 bases, with 15 bases between. The CDR3 loop is CASSPGLSRAEAFF. CDR3 nucleotides: TGTGCCAGCAGCCCGGGACTGAGCCGGGCTGAAGCTTTCTTT.